Listed here are 27 T cell receptor beta chains from one sample, sequenced in a study of T cell changes during pregnancy in multiple sclerosis. Sequencing used immunoSEQ multiplex PCR; TCRdb keeps in-frame clones, though not all of them. The data hold 100,000 or so clones, with around 93% observed a single time. The sample consisted of peripheral blood, taken in the third trimester of pregnancy. Receptors originate from a female donor with multiple sclerosis, enrolled in a pregnancy study.

The rearrangement uses TRBV27 and TRBJ1-4; 7 bases line up with TRBD1. J lost 13 bases, V lost 4 bases, and 15 bases had no gene match. The CDR3 has 15 amino acids. Germline V gene data show CDR1 as MNHEY and CDR2 as SMNVEV (reference sequence). Here the CDR3 DNA reads TGTGCCAGCAGTTCTAGGCGGGCTGACAGGGACGGACTGTTTTTT. Translated, it gives CASSSRRADRDGLFF.

The chain has TRBV7-2 and TRBJ1-1; D remains ambiguous. Germline V gives CDR1 SGHTA, CDR2 FQGNSA. CDR3 length: 12 amino acids. V lost 1 base to trimming and J lost 7 bases, with 7 bases between them. CDR3 sequence reads: CASSLDAFEAFF. CDR3 in DNA: TGTGCCAGCAGCTTAGACGCGTTTGAAGCTTTCTTT. The full variable domain, rest sourced from reference TRBV7-2 and TRBJ1-1, is GAGVSQSPSNKVTEKGKDVELRCDPISGHTALYWYRQSLGQGLEFLIYFQGNSAPDKSGLPSDRFSAERTGGSVSTLTIQRTQQEDSAVYLCASSLDAFEAFFGQGTRLTVV.

The chain is built from TRBV6-5 and TRBJ2-1; TRBD1 aligns across 11 bases. The CDR3 is made up of 14 amino acids. The V segment lost 6 bases and the J segment 13 bases; nucleotides outside the gene matches: 11. CDR1 is MNHEY and CDR2 is SVGAGI in the germline V gene. CDR3 nucleotide sequence: TGTGCCAGCAGCACCACTCACGGACAGGGGGCCCAGTTCTTC. As protein: CASSTTHGQGAQFF.

The V call is TRBV9, the J call TRBJ2-1; unclear D gene. Per germline, CDR1 SGDLS and CDR2 YYNGEE. The V end lost 0 bases, the J end lost 0 bases, and 7 bases lay between the germline ends. CDR3 length: 15 amino acids. The CDR3 sequence: CASSVAGNSYNEQFF. Written as DNA, the CDR3 is TGTGCCAGCAGCGTAGCAGGAAACTCCTACAATGAGCAGTTCTTC.

The chain carries TRBV7-8 and TRBJ2-5; no firm D call. Germline CDR1 is SGHVS and CDR2 is FQNEAQ. Deletions cut 3 bases from V and 1 base from J, with 9 bases between. The CDR3 totals 14 residues. CDR3 DNA sequence: TGTGCCAGCAGCTTTGAGACAATCCAAGAGACCCAGTACTTC. It yields the protein CASSFETIQETQYF.

The chain is built from TRBV2 and TRBJ2-1; no clear D gene. This CDR3 has 13 amino acids. V dropped 2 bases and J dropped 5 bases, with 7 bases sitting between them. Germline loops: CDR1 SNHLY, CDR2 FYNNEI. As DNA, the CDR3 is TGTGCCAGCAGTGAAACGGTGGACAATGAGCAGTTCTTC. The encoded protein is CASSETVDNEQFF.

The sample holds one count of this clone. The V and J genes are TRBV7-6 and TRBJ1-3, with D tentatively TRBD1 (5 bases). CDR1 and CDR2 (germline): SGHVS, FNYEAQ. Trimming took 5 bases from V and 4 from J, leaving 15 bases between them. The CDR3 totals 15 residues. For the CDR3, the DNA is TGTGCCAGCAGCACAAAGGGGCTCTCGGGAAACACCATATATTTT. It yields the protein CASSTKGLSGNTIYF.

This sequence joins TRBV27 and TRBJ1-2; maybe TRBD1 (6 bases). The germline CDR1 and CDR2 sequences are MNHEY and SMNVEV (reference sequence). V dropped 4 bases and J dropped 0 bases, with 12 bases sitting between them. This CDR3 spans 15 amino acids. This CDR3 is CASSSQGQTNYGYTF. The CDR3 bases are TGTGCCAGCAGTTCCCAAGGACAGACTAACTATGGCTACACCTTC.

The chain uses TRBV9 and TRBJ2-5, with TRBD1 matching over 7 bases. The CDR3 is 14 amino acids. Trimming cost V 3 bases and J 3 bases; bases outside gene matches: 5. The germline gives CDR1 SGDLS, CDR2 YYNGEE. The CDR3 coding sequence is TGTGCCAGCAGCGCAACAGGGGCGGAAGAGACCCAGTACTTC. Its protein product is CASSATGAEETQYF.

The chain couples TRBV4-3 to TRBJ2-1; 7 bases fit TRBD2. Germline V CDR1 and CDR2: LGHNA, YSLEER. The V and J ends lost 0 bases and 6 bases, in that order; junction bases with no gene match: 5. The CDR3 extends over 15 amino acids. The CDR3 bases are TGCGCCAGCAGCCAAGATCTAGGGAGGGTCAATGAGCAGTTCTTC. Protein sequence: CASSQDLGRVNEQFF.

This rearrangement joins TRBV29-1 to TRBJ2-1, with 11 bases fitting TRBD2. Unmatched junction bases numbered 9, after V lost 7 bases and J lost 7 bases. Germline CDR1 SQVTM, CDR2 ANQGSEA. This CDR3 comprises 14 residues. CDR3 amino acids: CSGGLAGTANEQFF. In DNA form, the CDR3 reads TGCAGCGGTGGACTAGCGGGCACAGCGAATGAGCAGTTCTTC.

The rearrangement joins TRBV29-1 to TRBJ2-3; 8 bases agree with TRBD1. This CDR3 spans 14 amino acids. The ends lost 6 bases at V and 4 bases at J; junction bases unmatched: 9. CDR1 SQVTM and CDR2 ANQGSEA come from the germline V gene. The CDR3 spells CSVLQGVIADTQYF. CDR3 sequence (DNA): TGCAGCGTACTACAGGGGGTGATCGCAGATACGCAGTATTTT.

This CDR3 is CASTSLEDRVNEQFF. The CDR3 nucleotides are TGTGCCAGCACCTCACTAGAAGACAGGGTTAATGAGCAGTTCTTC. The rearrangement links TRBV7-9 to TRBJ2-1; TRBD1 aligns across 7 bases. The CDR3 is 15 amino acids. Germline V gene lookup returns CDR1 SEHNR and CDR2 FQNEAQ (reference sequence). Trimming at V came to 7 bases and at J to 7 bases, leaving 13 bases not matched to a gene.

The chain uses TRBV29-1 and TRBJ2-7; 10 bases are shared with TRBD1. CDR1 and CDR2 from the germline V gene are SQVTM and ANQGSEA. The CDR3 totals 14 residues. Losses at the gene ends were 6 bases for V and 5 bases for J; bases not matched to a gene: 10. The CDR3, as DNA: TGCAGCGTCCACTCCGGGACAGGGGTTAACGAGCAGTACTTC. This gives the protein CSVHSGTGVNEQYF.

The chain uses TRBV7-3 and TRBJ1-1; 9 nucleotides line up with TRBD1. Germline loops: CDR1 SGHTA, CDR2 FQGTGA. V was clipped by 6 bases and J by 1 base; unmatched bases: 6. This CDR3 spans 15 amino acids. CDR3: CASRVTGGTNTEAFF. The CDR3 region has the DNA TGTGCCAGCAGGGTGACAGGGGGGACGAACACTGAAGCTTTCTTT.

This clone was seen just once. This rearrangement joins TRBV27 to TRBJ2-7; TRBD1 might be the D (5 bases). Per germline, CDR1 MNHEY and CDR2 SMNVEV (reference sequence). The CDR3 is 15 residues long. Trimming removed 0 bases from V and 2 bases from J, with 11 bases in between. This CDR3 is CASSLSEGAPYEQYF. CDR3 DNA sequence: TGTGCCAGCAGTTTATCGGAAGGGGCTCCCTACGAGCAGTACTTC.

The chain is built from TRBV5-1 and TRBJ2-2; 10 bases match TRBD2. This CDR3 has 17 amino acids. Per germline, CDR1 SGHRS and CDR2 YFSETQ. J was trimmed by 0 bases and V by 4 bases; bases with no gene match: 6. The CDR3 region is CASSLRTSGANTGELFF. The CDR3 nucleotides read TGCGCCAGCAGCCTGAGGACTAGCGGTGCGAACACCGGGGAGCTGTTTTTT.

This chain joins TRBV4-2 and TRBJ2-3; 11 bases map to TRBD2. With 1 base clipped from V and 2 bases from J, the junction kept 2 bases outside the gene matches. Germline V gene sequence: CDR1 LGHNA, CDR2 YNFKEQ. This CDR3 has 16 residues. The CDR3 DNA sequence: TGTGCCAGCAGCCAAGGACTAGCGGGATCCACAGATACGCAGTATTTT. Protein: CASSQGLAGSTDTQYF.

The J gene is TRBJ2-7, the V gene TRBV4-3; 13 nucleotides agree with TRBD2. Looked up from germline, CDR1 is LGHNA and CDR2 is YSLEER. The junction had 3 bases not matched to a gene; V was cut back by 4 bases and J by 3 bases. CDR3 size: 15 residues. CDR3 sequence: CASSPRTSGSYEQYF. The CDR3 bases are TGCGCCAGCAGCCCTAGGACTAGCGGGAGCTACGAGCAGTACTTC.

The rearrangement links TRBV4-3 to TRBJ2-3, with a weak D call TRBD1 (6 bases). This CDR3 has 17 amino acids. Germline-derived CDR1 and CDR2 are LGHNA and YSLEER. With 0 bases removed from V and 5 bases from J, the gap between germline ends came to 18 bases. The CDR3 DNA reads as TGCGCCAGCAGCCAAGATCAGGACACAGGGTCGGTAGATACGCAGTATTTT. It specifies CASSQDQDTGSVDTQYF.

A word on this clone: Germline and junction disagree at one end, which may indicate a read error. The J gene is TRBJ2-5, the V gene TRBV11-2; D is perhaps TRBD2 (6 bases). Germline lookup yields CDR1 SGHAT and CDR2 FQNNGV. CDR3 length: 13 amino acids. The CDR3 sequence: CASSLVPGEAQYF. The CDR3 DNA follows: TGTGCCAGCAGCTTAGTCCCGGGAGAGGCCCAGTACTTC. Drawing the rest from reference TRBV11-2 and TRBJ2-5, the complete variable domain is EAGVAQSPRYKIIEKRQSVAFWCNPISGHATLYWYQQILGQGPKLLIQFQNNGVVDDSQLPKDRFSAERLKGVDSTLKIQPAKLEDSAVYLCASSLVPGEAQYFGPGTRLLVL.

The chain joins TRBV5-1 to TRBJ1-1; D is possibly TRBD1 (5 bases). The CDR3 is made up of 15 amino acids. CDR1 is SGHRS, CDR2 YFSETQ, per germline. Trimming pared 0 bases from V and 8 bases from J, leaving 17 bases between. The CDR3 spells CASSLETGSGREAFF. CDR3 bases: TGCGCCAGCAGCTTGGAAACAGGCTCCGGTCGAGAAGCTTTCTTT.

The gene calls are TRBV6-1 and TRBJ1-5; the D is unclear. The V gene lost 2 bases and the J gene lost 5 bases, with 13 bases spanning the gap. CDR1 MNHNS and CDR2 SASEGT come from the germline V gene. This CDR3 comprises 15 residues. DNA for the CDR3: TGTGCCAGCAGTGAATCGGTTACCCGCTATCAGCCCCAGCATTTT. Translation gives CASSESVTRYQPQHF.

The chain uses TRBV4-1 and TRBJ2-5, with 7 bases fitting TRBD1. Germline V gene sequence: CDR1 MGHRA, CDR2 YSYEKL. The CDR3 sequence is 16 residues long. V shed 8 bases, J shed 0 bases, and the junction held 12 bases outside the gene matches. CDR3 sequence: CASRPGQRPYQETQYF. Here the CDR3 DNA reads TGCGCCAGCCGTCCGGGACAGAGACCTTACCAAGAGACCCAGTACTTC.

CDR3: CASSPQASGTGNEQYF. DNA for the CDR3: TGTGCCAGCAGCCCACAAGCATCCGGGACAGGGAACGAGCAGTACTTC. The rearrangement joins TRBV4-2 to TRBJ2-7, with 9 bases lining up with TRBD1. Trimming removed 4 bases from V and 5 bases from J; junction bases left unmatched: 12. The CDR3 runs to 16 residues. Germline CDR1 reads LGHNA; CDR2 reads YNFKEQ.

The chain links TRBV5-1 to TRBJ1-4; the match to TRBD1 covers 9 bases. The CDR3 consists of 15 residues. Germline V lookup: CDR1 SGHRS, CDR2 YFSETQ. Trimming took 4 bases from V and 8 from J; bases not matched to a gene: 9. CDR3 sequence reads: CASSTDRGRREKLFF. CDR3 sequence (DNA): TGCGCCAGCAGCACGGACAGGGGAAGGCGAGAAAAACTGTTTTTT.

This sequence joins TRBV6-6 and TRBJ1-1; no clear D gene. Germline V gene lookup returns CDR1 MNHNY and CDR2 SVGAGI (reference sequence). V lost 6 bases to trimming and J lost 1 base, with 12 bases between them. CDR3 length equals 14 residues. The CDR3 sequence is CASRIYSRNTEAFF. The CDR3 bases are TGTGCCAGCAGGATTTACTCGCGGAACACTGAAGCTTTCTTT.